Listed here are 31 T cell receptor beta chains from one sample, sequenced in a study of pediatric ulcerative colitis. The method was immunoSEQ multiplex PCR; TCRdb's version includes in-frame clones alone and lacks a portion of them. The table has about 64,000 clones, 85% to 90% seen once. Sequencing was performed on blood. The source is a boy aged 10-17 years with severe ulcerative colitis.

The chain has TRBV7-3 and TRBJ2-1; 8 positions agree with TRBD2. The germline V gene encodes CDR1 SGHTA and CDR2 FQGTGA. The junction had 8 bases not matched to a gene; V was cut back by 2 bases and J by 2 bases. The CDR3 length is 17 residues. CDR3: CASSLGQSGRAYNEQFF. The CDR3 DNA reads as TGTGCCAGCAGCTTAGGACAAAGCGGGAGAGCCTACAATGAGCAGTTCTTC. The complete variable domain, with remaining parts taken from reference TRBV7-3 and TRBJ2-1, reads GAGVSQTPSNKVTEKGKYVELRCDPISGHTALYWYRQSLGQGPEFLIYFQGTGAADDSGLPNDRFFAVRPEGSVSTLKIQRTERGDSAVYLCASSLGQSGRAYNEQFFGPGTRLTVL.

The rearrangement links TRBV11-2 to TRBJ2-3; no clear D gene. The CDR3 consists of 13 residues. V was clipped by 0 bases and J by 5 bases, with 6 bases between them. CDR1 and CDR2 from the germline V gene are SGHAT and FQNNGV. The CDR3, as DNA: TGTGCCAGCAGCTTAGAGCCTGAAGATACGCAGTATTTT. Its protein product is CASSLEPEDTQYF.

This chain connects TRBV10-1 to TRBJ2-1, with 14 bases that match TRBD2. V shed 2 bases and J 10 bases; nucleotides not matched to a gene: 4. The CDR3 extends over 15 amino acids. The germline gives CDR1 WNHNN, CDR2 SYGVQD (reference sequence). CDR3: CASSEEGLAGVEQFF. The CDR3 DNA reads TGCGCCAGCAGTGAGGAGGGACTAGCGGGAGTCGAGCAGTTCTTC.

This clone turned up a few times. This chain links TRBV6-5 with TRBJ1-5; 8 positions match TRBD1. From germline, CDR1 is MNHEY and CDR2 SVGAGI. J gave up 5 bases and V 8 bases, and 5 bases lay outside the gene matches. CDR3 size: 13 residues. CDR3: CASSGTGDQPQHF. In nucleotides, the CDR3 is TGTGCCAGCTCGGGGACAGGCGATCAGCCCCAGCATTTT.

The chain recombines TRBV10-1 with TRBJ2-7; D is possibly TRBD1 (6 bases). The V end was cut by 4 bases, the J end by 4 bases, with 14 bases between. This CDR3 comprises 14 residues. Per the germline V gene, CDR1 is WNHNN and CDR2 is SYGVQD (reference sequence). CDR3 sequence: CASSAPGESYEQYF. The CDR3 DNA reads TGCGCCAGCAGTGCTCCAGGGGAGTCGTACGAGCAGTACTTC.

This chain uses TRBV6-6 with TRBJ1-1; possible D gene TRBD1, 6 bases. Germline-derived CDR1 and CDR2 are MNHNY and SVGAGI (reference sequence). V shed 0 bases and J shed 5 bases, with 10 bases lying between them. This CDR3 spans 14 amino acids. The CDR3: CASSYSAQGTEAFF. The CDR3 DNA reads TGTGCCAGCAGTTACTCAGCCCAGGGGACTGAAGCTTTCTTT.

V usage is TRBV5-4 and J usage is TRBJ2-7, with 9 nucleotides matching TRBD1. This CDR3 comprises 13 residues. V was pared by 4 bases and J by 4 bases, with 3 bases of the junction left unmatched. Germline values: CDR1 SGHNT, CDR2 YYREEE (reference sequence). The chain's CDR3 is CASSRDRVYEQYF. The CDR3, as DNA: TGTGCCAGCAGCCGGGACAGGGTTTACGAGCAGTACTTC.

The CDR3 region is CAISGRADGELFF. In DNA form, the CDR3 reads TGTGCTATCAGCGGGAGGGCCGACGGGGAGCTGTTTTTT. This chain connects TRBV7-7 to TRBJ2-2; 10 positions agree with TRBD2. Germline V gene sequence: CDR1 SSHAT, CDR2 FNYEAQ (reference sequence). The CDR3 is 13 amino acids.

The chain employs TRBV19 and TRBJ1-5; D is uncertain. Trimming removed 4 bases from V and 3 bases from J, with 1 base in between. This CDR3 has 11 residues. The V gene's germline CDR1 is LNHDA and CDR2 SQIVND (reference sequence). This CDR3 reads CASSNNQPQHF. CDR3 nucleotides: TGTGCCAGTAGTAACAATCAGCCCCAGCATTTT.

The genes are TRBV4-2 and TRBJ1-5, with D perhaps matching TRBD1 (5 bases). The V end lost 3 bases, the J end lost 6 bases, and 15 bases lay between the germline ends. The CDR3 consists of 15 residues. In germline, CDR1 is LGHNA, CDR2 YNFKEQ. The CDR3 DNA reads as TGTGCCAGCAGCCAGCTGGGGGGAGGCGGTCAGCCCCAGCATTTT. The encoded protein is CASSQLGGGGQPQHF.

The J gene is TRBJ1-3, the V gene TRBV11-3; 7 positions agree with TRBD1. Germline V gene sequence: CDR1 SGHNT, CDR2 YENEEA. This CDR3 comprises 16 residues. V lost 5 bases and J lost 2; bases outside the gene matches: 9. CDR3 sequence reads: CASSLTQGVAGNTIYF. DNA for the CDR3: TGTGCCAGCAGCCTAACGCAGGGGGTTGCTGGAAACACCATATATTTT.

This clone has a single count. The J gene is TRBJ2-5, the V gene TRBV4-2, with 13 bases that match TRBD2. The CDR3 is 15 amino acids. CDR1 is LGHNA, CDR2 YNFKEQ, per germline. Trimming removed 4 bases from V and 3 bases from J; junction bases left unmatched: 2. In DNA, the CDR3 is TGTGCCAGCAGCCCAGGGACTAGCGGGAAAGAGACCCAGTACTTC. Its protein product is CASSPGTSGKETQYF.

In nucleotides, the CDR3 is TGTGCCAGCAGGGCTGGAACAAGCGCAGATACGCAGTATTTT. It translates to CASRAGTSADTQYF. This chain uses TRBV6-5 with TRBJ2-3, with D uncertain. The CDR3 sequence is 14 residues long. The V end was cut by 6 bases, the J end by 4 bases, with 14 bases between. Germline V gene lookup returns CDR1 MNHEY and CDR2 SVGAGI.

The genes are TRBV19 and TRBJ1-5; D is undetermined. CDR1 is LNHDA and CDR2 is SQIVND in the germline V gene (reference sequence). This CDR3 region has 15 residues. V was shortened by 3 bases and J by 5 bases, with 14 bases between the two germline ends. The CDR3 sequence: CASSITEPVDQPQHF. The CDR3 coding sequence is TGTGCCAGTAGTATTACAGAGCCAGTGGATCAGCCCCAGCATTTT.

V usage is TRBV27 and J usage is TRBJ2-7, with TRBD1 matching 7 bases. CDR3 length: 15 amino acids. After removal of 6 bases from V and 3 bases from J, the junction contained 11 bases not matched to a gene. CDR1 and CDR2 (germline): MNHEY, SMNVEV (reference sequence). CDR3 in amino acids: CASSLSKTGYYEQYF. The CDR3 DNA sequence: TGTGCCAGCAGCCTCTCAAAGACAGGGTACTACGAGCAGTACTTC.

V usage is TRBV5-4 and J usage is TRBJ2-7; 7 nucleotides agree with TRBD1. With V trimmed by 4 bases and J by 6 bases, 10 bases remained unmatched. Germline V gene sequence: CDR1 SGHNT, CDR2 YYREEE (reference sequence). The CDR3 runs 14 residues. The chain's CDR3 is CASSGKTGNSEQYF. CDR3 nucleotide sequence: TGTGCCAGCAGCGGGAAGACAGGGAACTCCGAGCAGTACTTC. The entire variable domain, with the rest obtained from reference TRBV5-4 and TRBJ2-7, is as follows: ETGVTQSPTHLIKTRGQQVTLRCSSQSGHNTVSWYQQALGQGPQFIFQYYREEENGRGNFPPRFSGLQFPNYSSELNVNALELDDSALYLCASSGKTGNSEQYFGPGTRLTVT.

This rearrangement joins TRBV28 to TRBJ2-7; the D is unclear. The CDR3 extends over 14 amino acids. V shed 0 bases and J shed 0 bases, with 6 bases lying between them. CDR1 MDHEN and CDR2 SYDVKM come from the germline V gene. The CDR3, as DNA: TGTGCCAGCAGTTTATGGGCAAGCTCCTACGAGCAGTACTTC. Translation: CASSLWASSYEQYF.

This chain links TRBV7-9 with TRBJ1-2; 9 positions agree with TRBD1. CDR1 and CDR2 (germline): SEHNR, FQNEAQ (reference sequence). V was pared by 5 bases and J by 6 bases, with 10 bases of the junction left unmatched. The CDR3 has 15 residues. CDR3 nucleotides: TGTGCCAGCAGCCCATGGGACAGGGCCATGAATGGCTACACCTTC. Translation gives CASSPWDRAMNGYTF.

The rearrangement links TRBV6-5 to TRBJ2-1; 7 nucleotides align to TRBD1. Trimming removed 5 bases from V and 2 bases from J; junction bases left unmatched: 3. Looked up from germline, CDR1 is MNHEY and CDR2 is SVGAGI. This CDR3 comprises 14 residues. The CDR3 DNA reads TGTGCCAGCAGTCCGGGACAGACCTACAATGAGCAGTTCTTC. Its translation is CASSPGQTYNEQFF.

Here the CDR3 reads CASSLTEDRIKNIQYF. The CDR3 DNA reads TGCGCCAGCAGCTTAACCGAGGACAGAATCAAAAACATTCAGTACTTC. V is TRBV5-1 and J is TRBJ2-4; a possible D gene is TRBD1 (6 bases). V shed 2 bases and J shed 3 bases, with 15 bases lying between them. Germline V lookup: CDR1 SGHRS, CDR2 YFSETQ. The CDR3 spans 16 residues.

The chain combines TRBV6-5 with TRBJ1-1; TRBD1 might be the D (6 bases). The germline V and J ends were trimmed by 4 bases and 4 bases, with 10 bases remaining between them. Germline CDR1 and CDR2: MNHEY and SVGAGI. CDR3 size: 13 residues. The CDR3 coding sequence is TGTGCCAGCAGTTTTGAAGGGGGCACTGAAGCTTTCTTT. Translating it yields CASSFEGGTEAFF.

The chain links TRBV6-5 to TRBJ2-7; TRBD2 aligns across 8 bases. Germline-derived CDR1 and CDR2 are MNHEY and SVGAGI. After removal of 2 bases from V and 4 bases from J, the junction contained 4 bases not matched to a gene. This CDR3 is 14 amino acids long. The CDR3: CASSYSGSSYEQYF. The DNA of the CDR3 is TGTGCCAGCAGTTACAGCGGGAGTTCGTACGAGCAGTACTTC.

The chain combines TRBV12-5 with TRBJ1-5; 9 bases are shared with TRBD1. Germline V gene lookup returns CDR1 LGHNT and CDR2 FRNRAP. Trimming cost V 6 bases and J 4 bases; bases outside gene matches: 1. The CDR3 totals 13 residues. The CDR3 is CASGGTGNQPQHF. As DNA, the CDR3 is TGTGCTAGTGGGGGGACAGGGAATCAGCCCCAGCATTTT.

V and J are TRBV4-1 and TRBJ1-2; tentatively, D is TRBD1 (6 bases). The CDR3 sequence is 16 residues long. Trimming left V 1 base short and J 5 bases short, with 17 bases between. From germline, CDR1 is MGHRA and CDR2 YSYEKL. This chain's CDR3 is CASSQGVPGAAYGYTF. The CDR3 bases are TGCGCCAGCAGCCAAGGGGTCCCAGGGGCTGCTTATGGCTACACCTTC.

V gene TRBV10-3 combines with J gene TRBJ1-3, with D possibly being TRBD1 (5 bases). V was clipped by 2 bases and J by 2 bases, with 13 bases between them. Looked up from germline, CDR1 is ENHRY and CDR2 is SYGVKD. CDR3 length: 16 amino acids. The CDR3 spells CAISELSGGTGNTIYF. DNA of the CDR3: TGTGCCATCAGTGAGCTTAGCGGGGGTACTGGAAACACCATATATTTT.

This chain joins TRBV11-3 and TRBJ2-5; TRBD2 agrees at 8 bases. The germline V gene has CDR1 SGHNT and CDR2 YENEEA. J lost 11 bases, V lost 4 bases, and 9 bases had no gene match. CDR3 size: 13 residues. The CDR3 loop reads CASSSVAGGGQYF. CDR3 coding DNA: TGTGCCAGCAGCTCCGTCGCGGGAGGCGGACAGTACTTC.

The genes are TRBV4-1 and TRBJ1-1, with D possibly TRBD1 on 5 matching bases. The ends were cut back, 1 base at V and 7 bases at J, with 16 bases in the middle. Germline values: CDR1 MGHRA, CDR2 YSYEKL. The CDR3 has 15 residues. The DNA for the CDR3 is TGCGCCAGCAGCCAAGTCCCGGGGACCCGAAATGAAGCTTTCTTT. This encodes CASSQVPGTRNEAFF.

The genes are TRBV5-1 and TRBJ2-7; 9 nucleotides match TRBD1. Germline CDR1 is SGHRS and CDR2 is YFSETQ. The V and J ends lost 0 bases and 0 bases, in that order; junction bases with no gene match: 7. The CDR3 spans 17 residues. Here the CDR3 reads CASSLGPGTGSSYEQYF. The DNA for the CDR3 is TGCGCCAGCAGCTTGGGCCCTGGGACAGGGAGCTCCTACGAGCAGTACTTC.

The rearrangement uses TRBV10-1 and TRBJ2-2; no firm D call. CDR1 WNHNN and CDR2 SYGVQD come from the germline V gene (reference sequence). The CDR3 has 12 residues. Trimming cost V 8 bases and J 3 bases, with 7 bases left between them. This CDR3 is CASSLDTGELFF. In DNA, the CDR3 is TGCGCCAGCTCGCTGGACACCGGGGAGCTGTTTTTT.

The genes are TRBV4-3 and TRBJ2-7; possibly TRBD1 for D (7 bases). Germline CDR1 LGHNA, CDR2 YSLEER. Trimming removed 0 bases from V and 3 bases from J, with 15 bases in between. This CDR3 is built from 16 residues. CDR3 nucleotides: TGCGCCAGCAGCCAAGAGCGGGACAGCCTTTTCTACGAGCAGTACTTC. Protein: CASSQERDSLFYEQYF.

This clone was recorded once. J is TRBJ1-1 and V is TRBV5-4; D is ambiguous. The CDR3 runs to 13 residues. Per germline, CDR1 SGHNT and CDR2 YYREEE (reference sequence). V lost 3 bases, J lost 4 bases, and 10 bases lay in between. The CDR3, as DNA: TGTGCCAGCAGCTGGGAAGGAGGCACTGAAGCTTTCTTT. Translating it yields CASSWEGGTEAFF.